These T cell receptor beta chains were read from a single sample in a study of blood T cell repertoires in COVID-19. Profiling relied on immunoSEQ multiplex PCR, and the TCRdb table lists in-frame clones only, not all of them. Of 150,000 to 200,000 clones listed, over 70% were seen once; the top ten hold under 3%. The sequenced material came from peripheral blood. Receptor source: a woman aged 60-75 years with acute or convalescent COVID-19. The CDR3 runs from the conserved cysteine through the conserved F or W. The D gene is left open where the match is weak. Size tells how often a clone was seen (once, few, many) or the class of an expanded clone, and some rows leave it out.

TRBJ1-1 | . | . | TRBV11-1 | 15 | CASSPTTAVNTEAFF | TGTGCCAGCAGCCCCACGACAGCAGTGAACACTGAAGCTTTCTTT
TRBJ2-5 | . | TRBD2 | TRBV5-8 | 16 | CASSLTSGSTQETQYF | TGTGCCAGCAGCTTGACTAGCGGGTCGACTCAAGAGACCCAGTACTTC
TRBJ1-1 | . | TRBD1 | TRBV7-2 | 15 | CASSTKTGGGTEAFF | TGTGCCAGCAGCACGAAAACAGGGGGTGGCACTGAAGCTTTCTTT
TRBJ1-4 | . | . | TRBV6-5 | 15 | CASSLAETTNEKLFF | TGTGCCAGCAGCCTCGCGGAAACAACTAATGAAAAACTGTTTTTT
TRBJ1-1 | . | . | TRBV5-4 | 13 | CASSRAGVTEAFF | TGTGCCAGCTCAAGGGCAGGGGTCACTGAAGCTTTCTTT
TRBJ1-6 | . | . | TRBV4-1 | 16 | CASSHLGGATNSPLHF | TGCGCCAGCAGCCACCTTGGGGGGGCAACAAATTCACCCCTCCACTTT
TRBJ1-2 | . | . | TRBV7-2 | 13 | CASSSQPGRGYTF | TGTGCCAGCAGCTCGCAGCCGGGAAGGGGCTACACCTTC
TRBJ1-6 | . | TRBD1 | TRBV28 | 18 | CASSTPLGQGSYNSPLHF | TGTGCCAGCAGCACTCCTCTGGGACAGGGGTCCTATAATTCACCCCTCCACTTT
TRBJ2-1 | . | TRBD2 | TRBV27 | 15 | CASSLYLADLDEQFF | TGTGCCAGCAGTTTATACCTAGCGGACTTGGATGAGCAGTTCTTC
TRBJ2-7 | . | . | TRBV5-1 | 12 | CASRRQWNEQYF | TGCGCCAGCAGGAGACAGTGGAACGAGCAGTACTTC
TRBJ1-1 | . | . | TRBV12-3/TRBV12-4 | 13 | CASRTGMNTEAFF | TGTGCCAGCAGGACAGGCATGAACACTGAAGCTTTCTTT
TRBJ1-2 | . | . | TRBV9 | 13 | CASSSQMYNGYTF | TGTGCCAGCAGCTCCCAGATGTACAATGGCTACACCTTC
TRBJ1-2 | . | . | TRBV24-1 | 13 | CATSVTEGDGYTF | TGTGCCACCAGTGTGACAGAGGGGGATGGCTACACCTTC
TRBJ1-3 | . | . | TRBV25-1 | 14 | CASAQGKSGNTIYF | TGTGCCAGCGCACAGGGAAAGTCTGGAAACACCATATATTTT
TRBJ2-1 | few | TRBD2 | TRBV29-1 | 15 | CSVEGSGGNYNEQFF | TGCAGCGTTGAGGGTAGCGGGGGGAACTACAATGAGCAGTTCTTC
TRBJ1-2 | . | . | TRBV24-1 | 14 | CATSEPGQYYGYTF | TGTGCCACCAGTGAACCCGGACAGTACTATGGCTACACCTTC
TRBJ1-2 | . | TRBD1 | TRBV7-2 | 16 | CASSLDGDRANYGYTF | TGTGCCAGCAGCTTAGATGGGGACAGGGCTAACTATGGCTACACCTTC
TRBJ1-2 | . | . | TRBV9 | 15 | CASSPDGAVSYGYTF | TGTGCCAGCAGCCCTGATGGGGCAGTCTCCTATGGCTACACCTTC
TRBJ2-1 | . | . | TRBV3-1/TRBV3-2 | 16 | CASSQVLLTSGNEQFF | TGTGCCAGCAGCCAAGTACTCCTGACGTCGGGCAATGAGCAGTTCTTC
TRBJ1-6 | . | TRBD1 | TRBV7-2 | 18 | CASRPGQGVSSYNSPLHF | TGTGCCAGCAGGCCGGGACAGGGGGTGAGCTCCTATAATTCACCCCTCCACTTT
TRBJ1-1 | . | . | TRBV5-1 | 14 | CASSTGTSNTEAFF | TGCGCCAGCAGCACAGGGACCTCGAACACTGAAGCTTTCTTT
TRBJ1-1 | . | . | TRBV5-5 | 14 | CASSPSIDSTEAFF | TGTGCCAGCAGCCCTTCGATTGATAGCACTGAAGCTTTCTTT
TRBJ2-2 | once | . | TRBV27 | 15 | CASSGLGGATGELFF | TGTGCCAGCAGTGGACTAGGGGGGGCCACCGGGGAGCTGTTTTTT
TRBJ1-6 | few | TRBD1 | TRBV27 | 14 | CASSPRQGGSPLHF | TGTGCCAGCAGTCCTAGACAGGGTGGGTCACCCCTCCACTTT
TRBJ1-5 | . | . | TRBV7-9 | 13 | CASGQDWGQPQHF | TGTGCCAGCGGGCAGGACTGGGGTCAGCCCCAGCATTTT
TRBJ2-5 | . | . | TRBV11-3 | 15 | CASSLGGLPGETQYF | TGTGCCAGCAGCCTAGGCGGATTGCCGGGGGAGACCCAGTACTTC
TRBJ2-4 | . | . | TRBV5-1 | 14 | CASSLPTAKNIQYF | TGCGCCAGCAGCTTACCTACGGCCAAAAACATTCAGTACTTC
TRBJ1-1 | . | . | TRBV27 | 13 | CASSSWRMTEAFF | TGTGCCAGCAGTTCCTGGCGGATGACTGAAGCTTTCTTT
TRBJ1-6 | . | . | TRBV5-4 | 13 | CASSPLSNSPLHF | TGTGCCAGCAGCCCCCTTAGTAATTCACCCCTCCACTTT
TRBJ2-2 | . | . | TRBV30 | 12 | CAWTRRAGELFF | TGTGCCTGGACCCGGCGGGCCGGGGAGCTGTTTTTT
TRBJ2-1 | once | TRBD1 | TRBV28 | 17 | CASSFGNRGQAYNEQFF | TGTGCCAGCAGTTTTGGGAACCGGGGACAGGCGTACAATGAGCAGTTCTTC
TRBJ2-6 | . | TRBD1 | TRBV5-5 | 15 | CASSPGGAGANVLTF | TGTGCCAGCAGCCCAGGGGGCGCTGGGGCCAACGTCCTGACTTTC
TRBJ2-7 | . | . | TRBV14 | 12 | CASSPNSYEQYF | TGTGCCAGCAGCCCCAACAGCTACGAGCAGTACTTC
TRBJ1-3 | . | TRBD1 | TRBV7-2 | 19 | CASSLRYATDRSSGNTIYF | TGTGCCAGCAGCCTCAGATACGCGACGGACAGGTCCTCTGGAAACACCATATATTTT
TRBJ1-3 | . | TRBD1 | TRBV10-3 | 14 | CAISEAGGGNTIYF | TGTGCCATCAGTGAGGCAGGGGGTGGAAACACCATATATTTT
TRBJ1-1 | . | TRBD1 | TRBV5-4 | 15 | CASTRDRGKNTEAFF | TGTGCCAGCACCAGGGACAGGGGAAAGAACACTGAAGCTTTCTTT
TRBJ1-3 | once | . | TRBV10-2 | 14 | CASPSRGSGNTIYF | TGCGCCAGCCCCTCAAGGGGCTCAGGAAACACCATATATTTT
TRBJ2-2 | . | TRBD1 | TRBV7-9 | 15 | CASSAGQGGTGELFF | TGTGCCAGCAGCGCGGGACAGGGAGGAACCGGGGAGCTGTTTTTT
TRBJ1-2 | once | . | TRBV5-4 | 13 | CASSLTLNYGYTF | TGTGCCAGCAGCTTGACATTGAACTATGGCTACACCTTC
TRBJ2-7 | . | TRBD2 | TRBV2 | 14 | CASNLGGGPTEQYF | TGTGCCAGCAATCTCGGCGGGGGGCCCACCGAGCAGTACTTC
TRBJ1-1 | . | . | TRBV19 | 14 | CASSSRGANTEAFF | TGTGCCAGTAGTTCCCGCGGGGCGAACACTGAAGCTTTCTTT
TRBJ2-3 | . | TRBD1 | TRBV24-1 | 16 | CATSDYTGDTTDTQYF | TGTGCCACCAGTGATTATACAGGGGATACCACAGATACGCAGTATTTT
TRBJ2-5 | . | TRBD1 | TRBV5-5 | 17 | CASSSRQGANIPETQYF | TGTGCCAGCAGCTCTAGACAGGGGGCTAATATCCCGGAGACCCAGTACTTC
TRBJ1-1 | . | TRBD1 | TRBV7-3 | 16 | CASSSGTGGMNTEAFF | TGTGCCAGCAGCTCCGGGACAGGGGGCATGAACACTGAAGCTTTCTTT
TRBJ1-1 | once | . | TRBV5-8 | 11 | CASSLGRKAFF | TGTGCCAGCAGCTTGGGGCGGAAAGCTTTCTTT
TRBJ1-3 | . | TRBD1 | TRBV11-2 | 16 | CASSFDRGFSGNTIYF | TGTGCCAGCAGCTTTGACAGGGGGTTCTCTGGAAACACCATATATTTT
TRBJ2-7 | once | . | TRBV28 | 13 | CASSQTPDYEQYF | TGTGCCAGCAGCCAAACCCCAGACTACGAGCAGTACTTC
TRBJ2-3 | . | TRBD2 | TRBV10-1 | 16 | CASSLIAGAQGDTQYF | TGCGCCAGCAGTTTGATAGCGGGGGCTCAGGGGGATACGCAGTATTTT
TRBJ2-7 | few | . | TRBV6-2/TRBV6-3 | 17 | CASSYSLPGKHSYEQYF | TGTGCCAGCAGTTACTCCTTACCGGGAAAGCACTCCTACGAGCAGTACTTC
TRBJ1-5 | . | TRBD1 | TRBV7-2 | 15 | CASSVARGLGQPQHF | TGTGCCAGCAGCGTTGCCAGGGGGCTGGGGCAGCCCCAGCATTTT
TRBJ1-2 | . | . | TRBV28 | 16 | CASSLGHFGGAYGYTF | TGTGCCAGCAGTTTAGGACACTTTGGGGGGGCCTATGGCTACACCTTC
TRBJ2-5 | . | . | TRBV10-3 | 14 | CAISATQGQETQYF | TGTGCCATCAGTGCTACGCAGGGGCAAGAGACCCAGTACTTC
TRBJ2-1 | . | . | TRBV19 | 14 | CASSISGTYNEQFF | TGTGCCAGTAGTATCTCAGGGACCTACAATGAGCAGTTCTTC
TRBJ2-3 | . | . | TRBV11-2 | 14 | CASSSMAGTDTQYF | TGTGCCAGCAGCTCGATGGCGGGCACAGATACGCAGTATTTT
TRBJ1-4 | . | . | TRBV9 | 15 | CASSGKGATNEKLFF | TGTGCCAGCAGCGGGAAGGGGGCAACTAATGAAAAACTGTTTTTT
TRBJ2-3 | . | . | TRBV18 | 16 | CASSLVSHAYTDTQYF | TGTGCCAGCTCACTAGTGTCGCACGCGTACACAGATACGCAGTATTTT
TRBJ1-6 | . | . | TRBV5-1 | 17 | CASSPSEGPTFYSPLHF | TGCGCCAGCAGCCCTTCGGAGGGTCCAACATTTTATTCACCCCTCCACTTT
TRBJ2-3 | many | TRBD1 | TRBV11-3 | 15 | CASTEDRGPTDTQYF | TGTGCCAGCACCGAGGACAGGGGGCCCACAGATACGCAGTATTTT
TRBJ2-3 | . | TRBD2 | TRBV3-1/TRBV3-2 | 19 | CASSQVYPGTSVRTDTQYF | TGTGCCAGCAGCCAAGTTTACCCCGGGACTAGCGTCCGCACAGATACGCAGTATTTT